The 27 T cell receptor beta chains reported below all come from one sample, sequenced in a study of cytomegalovirus exposure and HLA in healthy donors. Clones were read by immunoSEQ multiplex PCR, and TCRdb kept only the in-frame ones, dropping some. The sample has over 200,000 clones; 80% to 90% are singletons. What was sequenced was PBMCs. All receptors derive from a young woman in good health and CMV-seropositive.

The V and J genes are TRBV29-1 and TRBJ2-1, with a tentative D call TRBD1 (5 bases). The germline gives CDR1 SQVTM, CDR2 ANQGSEA. The CDR3 is 16 amino acids. V lost 3 bases, J lost 3 bases, and 18 bases lay in between. The CDR3 reads CSVEVLWQGDYNEQFF. CDR3 nucleotides: TGCAGCGTTGAGGTCCTCTGGCAGGGCGACTACAATGAGCAGTTCTTC.

This sequence joins TRBV11-2 and TRBJ2-7; possibly TRBD1 for D (6 bases). This CDR3 has 13 amino acids. Germline V gene data show CDR1 as SGHAT and CDR2 as FQNNGV. V was pared by 1 base and J by 6 bases, with 10 bases between. The CDR3 region is CASSLALRGEQYF. The CDR3, as DNA: TGTGCCAGCAGCTTAGCCCTCAGGGGCGAGCAGTACTTC.

This chain links TRBV11-2 with TRBJ1-5; D gene uncertain. Deletions cut 0 bases from V and 4 bases from J, with 7 bases between. Germline loops: CDR1 SGHAT, CDR2 FQNNGV. CDR3 length: 14 amino acids. CDR3 in DNA: TGTGCCAGCAGCTTAGATCTTTTGAATCAGCCCCAGCATTTT. Translated, it gives CASSLDLLNQPQHF.

Concerning this clone: A junction boundary mismatches the germline segment, possibly from a read error. This sequence joins TRBV7-9 and TRBJ1-2, with D possibly TRBD1 on 5 matching bases. The CDR3 is 14 residues long. CDR1 is SEHNR, CDR2 FQNEAQ, per germline (reference sequence). The CDR3 bases are TGTGCCAGCACCTTAGGATACAGGCCCTATGGCTACACCTTC. It translates to CASTLGYRPYGYTF.

The CDR3 nucleotides are TGTGCCAGCAGCTTAGTCCAGCGGGATGCGACCCAGTACTTC. Protein: CASSLVQRDATQYF. The V call is TRBV11-2, the J call TRBJ2-5; 7 bases line up with TRBD2. The V segment lost 1 base and the J segment 7 bases; nucleotides outside the gene matches: 6. Germline-derived CDR1 and CDR2 are SGHAT and FQNNGV. The CDR3 length is 14 residues.

The DNA for the CDR3 is TGTGCCAGCTGGGGGCAGGGGCGGTTTGCAGATACGCAGTATTTT. This codes for CASWGQGRFADTQYF. This chain connects TRBV27 to TRBJ2-3, with D possibly TRBD1 on 6 matching bases. Trimming took 8 bases from V and 4 from J, leaving 19 bases between them. CDR3 length: 15 amino acids. CDR1 and CDR2 (germline): MNHEY, SMNVEV (reference sequence).

This chain connects TRBV27 to TRBJ1-5; the match to TRBD1 covers 7 bases. The CDR3 totals 13 residues. Losses at the gene ends were 5 bases for V and 2 bases for J; bases not matched to a gene: 0. Looked up from germline, CDR1 is MNHEY and CDR2 is SMNVEV (reference sequence). CDR3 DNA: TGTGCCAGCAGTCAGGGGGGCAATCAGCCCCAGCATTTT. Protein product: CASSQGGNQPQHF.

V and J are TRBV18 and TRBJ1-5; maybe TRBD1 (6 bases). Germline CDR1 and CDR2: KGHSH and LQKENI. This CDR3 comprises 18 residues. Between the trimmed V and J ends, which lost 3 bases and 3 bases, there was a span of 21 bases. The CDR3 reads CASSPRGGASGDNQPQHF. In DNA, the CDR3 is TGTGCCAGCTCACCCCGGGGGGGGGCAAGTGGAGACAATCAGCCCCAGCATTTT.

This chain connects TRBV30 to TRBJ2-7; 7 nucleotides line up with TRBD2. This CDR3 has 15 residues. V lost 2 bases and J lost 6; bases outside the gene matches: 13. The germline gives CDR1 GTSNPN, CDR2 SVGIG (reference sequence). The CDR3 is CAWSTRLARALEQYF. CDR3 nucleotide sequence: TGTGCCTGGAGTACCCGACTAGCCAGGGCCCTCGAGCAGTACTTC. The full variable domain, its missing parts supplied by reference TRBV30 and TRBJ2-7, is SQTIHQWPATLVQPVGSPLSLECTVEGTSNPNLYWYRQAAGRGLQLLFYSVGIGQISSEVPQNLSASRPQDRQFILSSKKLLLSDSGFYLCAWSTRLARALEQYFGPGTRLTVT.

V and J are TRBV27 and TRBJ2-7; D gene ambiguous. Germline lookup yields CDR1 MNHEY and CDR2 SMNVEV (reference sequence). Between the trimmed V and J ends, which lost 2 bases and 2 bases, there was a span of 10 bases. This CDR3 spans 14 amino acids. The CDR3 spells CASSLTTTAYEQYF. Here the CDR3 DNA reads TGTGCCAGCAGTTTAACGACAACTGCCTACGAGCAGTACTTC.

This chain joins TRBV28 and TRBJ2-2; a possible D gene is TRBD2 (5 bases). CDR1 MDHEN and CDR2 SYDVKM come from the germline V gene. Trimming removed 4 bases from V and 3 bases from J, with 12 bases in between. CDR3 length equals 15 residues. Here the CDR3 reads CASSSGEIDTGELFF. CDR3 nucleotides: TGTGCCAGCAGTTCCGGGGAAATCGACACCGGGGAGCTGTTTTTT. The whole variable domain, filled in from reference TRBV28 and TRBJ2-2, reads DVKVTQSSRYLVKRTGEKVFLECVQDMDHENMFWYRQDPGLGLRLIYFSYDVKMKEKGDIPEGYSVSREKKERFSLILESASTNQTSMYLCASSSGEIDTGELFFGEGSRLTVL.

The CDR3: CASSLLGLAGEGETYEQYF. In DNA, the CDR3 is TGTGCCAGCAGCTTATTAGGTTTGGCGGGGGAGGGGGAGACCTACGAGCAGTACTTC. The chain links TRBV7-3 to TRBJ2-7; D is perhaps TRBD2 (7 bases). CDR1 is SGHTA and CDR2 is FQGTGA in the germline V gene. Trimming took 2 bases from V and 2 from J, leaving 25 bases between them. The CDR3 contains 19 residues.

The chain recombines TRBV7-9 with TRBJ1-5; D not resolved. V was shortened by 4 bases and J by 5 bases, with 15 bases between the two germline ends. Germline V gives CDR1 SEHNR, CDR2 FQNEAQ (reference sequence). This CDR3 is 15 amino acids long. For the CDR3, the DNA is TGTGCCAGCAGCTCCCCGTTGGAGGCTGATCAGCCCCAGCATTTT. It specifies CASSSPLEADQPQHF.

The chain has TRBV29-1 and TRBJ2-7, with 8 bases matching TRBD1. The CDR3 is made up of 20 amino acids. Germline assignment: CDR1 SQVTM and CDR2 ANQGSEA. V shed 0 bases and J 2 bases; nucleotides not matched to a gene: 21. CDR3 residues: CSVEDRRGIRSGGRTYEQYF. CDR3 nucleotides: TGCAGCGTTGAAGATCGTCGGGGAATAAGATCAGGGGGCCGAACCTACGAGCAGTACTTC.

The chain links TRBV7-2 to TRBJ1-2, with TRBD1 as a possible D gene (6 bases). The V gene's germline CDR1 is SGHTA and CDR2 FQGNSA. The CDR3 covers 13 residues. Trimming took 6 bases from V and 2 from J, leaving 10 bases between them. CDR3: CASRGQNNYGYTF. CDR3 nucleotides: TGTGCCAGCAGAGGACAGAACAACTATGGCTACACCTTC.

The chain couples TRBV27 to TRBJ2-7; 8 bases fit TRBD2. Unmatched junction bases numbered 3, after V lost 2 bases and J lost 3 bases. The CDR3 contains 14 residues. Germline CDR1 MNHEY, CDR2 SMNVEV (reference sequence). CDR3 amino acids: CASSLKRESYEQYF. Here the CDR3 DNA reads TGTGCCAGCAGTTTAAAGCGGGAGAGCTACGAGCAGTACTTC.

The chain links TRBV10-3 to TRBJ1-1, with TRBD1 matching over 8 bases. Unmatched junction bases numbered 8, after V lost 3 bases and J lost 2 bases. Germline values: CDR1 ENHRY, CDR2 SYGVKD. There are 16 residues in the CDR3. CDR3 protein: CAISDVTGVLNTEAFF. The CDR3 DNA sequence: TGTGCCATCAGTGATGTGACAGGGGTCCTAAACACTGAAGCTTTCTTT.

The CDR3 is CASSPLGQESDQPQHF. The CDR3 DNA is TGTGCCAGCAGCCCCCTCGGACAGGAATCTGACCAGCCCCAGCATTTT. V and J are TRBV27 and TRBJ1-5; 7 nucleotides line up with TRBD1. Trimming removed 6 bases from V and 7 bases from J; junction bases left unmatched: 15. Per germline, CDR1 MNHEY and CDR2 SMNVEV (reference sequence). The CDR3 covers 16 residues.

On this clone itself: Other DNA sequences of this sample code for an identical CDR3. V is TRBV18 and J is TRBJ1-1; the match to TRBD1 covers 7 bases. The germline V gene encodes CDR1 KGHSH and CDR2 LQKENI. V trimming: 3 bases; J trimming: 0 bases; junction bases outside the gene matches: 1. The CDR3 is 14 amino acids. In DNA form, the CDR3 reads TGTGCCAGCTCACCGGGACAGATGAACACTGAAGCTTTCTTT. Translating gives CASSPGQMNTEAFF. The full variable domain, with the rest looked up from reference TRBV18 and TRBJ1-1, is NAGVMQNPRHLVRRRGQEARLRCSPMKGHSHVYWYRQLPEEGLKFMVYLQKENIIDESGMPKERFSAEFPKEGPSILRIQQVVRGDSAAYFCASSPGQMNTEAFFGQGTRLTVV.

This clone came up a few times. The chain uses TRBV6-1 and TRBJ2-7; TRBD2 aligns across 8 bases. The germline gives CDR1 MNHNS, CDR2 SASEGT. Germline trimming cut 3 bases from V and 7 bases from J; bases unmatched to any gene: 2. This CDR3 has 12 residues. Here the CDR3 reads CASSELAGEQYF. The CDR3 nucleotides read TGTGCCAGCAGTGAGTTAGCGGGAGAGCAGTACTTC.

The V call is TRBV4-1, the J call TRBJ2-5, with D possibly being TRBD2 (5 bases). This CDR3 has 14 residues. The germline V gene has CDR1 MGHRA and CDR2 YSYEKL. Trimming removed 4 bases from V and 2 bases from J, with 11 bases in between. The CDR3 here is CASSPSRVQETQYF. CDR3 DNA sequence: TGCGCCAGCAGCCCCTCGCGGGTACAAGAGACCCAGTACTTC.

The rearrangement links TRBV30 to TRBJ1-5, with D possibly matching TRBD1 (6 bases). Per the germline V gene, CDR1 is GTSNPN and CDR2 is SVGIG (reference sequence). The length of the CDR3 is 14 residues. V was clipped by 2 bases and J by 4 bases, with 12 bases between them. Here the CDR3 reads CAWSRGGPNQPQHF. Here the CDR3 DNA reads TGTGCCTGGAGTAGGGGGGGGCCGAATCAGCCCCAGCATTTT.

This chain connects TRBV27 to TRBJ2-2; 10 bases are shared with TRBD1. Germline-derived CDR1 and CDR2 are MNHEY and SMNVEV (reference sequence). CDR3 size: 15 residues. After removal of 7 bases from V and 7 bases from J, the junction contained 9 bases not matched to a gene. CDR3 nucleotide sequence: TGTGCCAGCATTGCTAGACAGGGGGCTGGCGGGGAGCTGTTTTTT. This codes for CASIARQGAGGELFF.

This chain joins TRBV5-1 and TRBJ2-2, with 13 bases fitting TRBD2. This CDR3 has 18 residues. Germline lookup yields CDR1 SGHRS and CDR2 YFSETQ. V gave up 0 bases and J gave up 1 base; unmatched junction bases: 3. This CDR3 reads CASSLGLAGGLNTGELFF. The CDR3 region has the DNA TGCGCCAGCAGCTTGGGACTAGCGGGAGGCTTGAACACCGGGGAGCTGTTTTTT.

J is TRBJ2-3 and V is TRBV7-6; 10 nucleotides agree with TRBD1. From germline, CDR1 is SGHVS and CDR2 FNYEAQ. J lost 5 bases, V lost 1 base, and 0 bases had no gene match. The CDR3 runs 14 residues. Here the CDR3 reads CASSLGDRGDTQYF. DNA for the CDR3: TGTGCCAGCAGCTTAGGGGACAGGGGAGATACGCAGTATTTT.

This sequence joins TRBV11-3 and TRBJ2-1; no reliable D call. Germline CDR1 and CDR2: SGHNT and YENEEA. V was clipped by 4 bases and J by 3 bases, with 10 bases between them. This CDR3 region has 14 residues. The CDR3 nucleotides read TGTGCCAGCAGCTCAAGCGCAGTCTACAATGAGCAGTTCTTC. Its protein is CASSSSAVYNEQFF.

The gene calls are TRBV7-2 and TRBJ2-5, with TRBD1 identical over 7 bases. The DNA matches TRBJ2-7 better at its end, which makes the J call doubtful. The CDR3 runs 14 residues. Germline lookup yields CDR1 SGHTA and CDR2 FQGNSA. CDR3 in DNA: TGTGCCAGCAGCTTAGGGGACAGTGCCTACGAGCAGTACTTC. Its protein product is CASSLGDSAYEQYF.